Reported below is one T cell receptor (beta chain). This clone was seen only a few times. No antigen is known for it. No base qualities exist here, and no much larger clone lies one base off it. Each donor gave one peripheral blood draw, averaging approximately 110 mL, which was collected into heparinised tubes. Naive, central memory, regulatory and stem cell-like memory CD4+ T cells were sorted on a BD FACSAria II using a panel including CD45RO, CCR7, CD25, CD127, CD95 and CD27. All sorted populations exceeded 95% purity. Right away, PBMCs were isolated by Lymphoprep density gradient centrifugation and were stained directly, with no culture step. So that batch effects would be minimized, each experiment stained and sorted samples in pairs, pairing one healthy donor with one patient. The entire isolated RNA was reverse transcribed using the High Capacity cDNA Reverse Transcription Kit, and thus expressed TCRB transcripts were sequenced. Naive, central memory and regulatory T cell samples underwent deep immunoSEQ sequencing, averaging about 3.5 million total reads per sample. Sorted cells were lysed in RLT buffer, and RNA was extracted using DNase-treated RNeasy Micro or Mini kits according to cell number. Each cell subset was processed separately to prevent cross-contamination, with patient and healthy donor samples processed together. Using the immunoSEQ multiplex PCR, TCRB sequences were amplified from cDNA into 87-bp fragments spanning the CDR3 region. Sequencing of the amplicons was done on the Illumina HiSeq platform. From the authors' description of their analysis: PCR bias was corrected computationally using synthetic template baselines, and reads within Hamming distance 2 were collapsed, with unmergeable singletons discarded. By aligning reads against IMGT, V, D and J genes, CDR3 length, and insertions or deletions at six rearrangement sites were assigned. Within each subset, clonotype counts were normalized to sorted cell number, and only after that were true diversity and Gini coefficients computed with the tcR R package. The overlap coefficient, calculated on TCRB nucleotide sequences, was used to quantify repertoire sharing. Out-of-frame TCRB sequences from naive cells were analyzed as a proxy for the pre-selection repertoire. In its TCRdb copy, this immuneACCESS table keeps in-frame sequences only and misses some clones. Where compared with another copy, unresolved V genes explain less than half of these, and the others have no known cause. V and J calls and clone size come straight from that table; D and trimming were deduced from the DNA. This sample holds under 800,000 clones; about 16% were observed only once. In total, the top ten clones hold roughly 0.098% of the sample.

The data belong to a study of beta chain features in type 1 diabetes (dated by TCRdb to 2017 to 2018). Some background on the complete study: Patients and healthy donors did not differ in mean age, gender distribution, total cell number or subset yield. The study compared the TCRB repertoires of sorted circulating CD4+ T cell subsets in recently diagnosed type 1 diabetes patients with those in matched healthy donors. A total of some 100,000,000 sorted cells were examined across all samples, and the number of cells per subset was strongly correlated with RNA yield. Whereas all 30 or so donors provided naive and central memory subsets, regulatory and stem cell-like memory subsets were isolated from just 8 patients and roughly eight healthy donors. Overall study results and their limits: Shorter templates might be favored by PCR, yet because patient and control samples were amplified and corrected together, any such skew would affect both groups equally. Only small numbers of individuals were included in the HLA sub-analyses, which left unresolved whether HLA type had any influence on TCRB rearrangement. Type 1 diabetes patients showed a moderate but significant shortening of TCRB CDR3 length in all four CD4+ subsets. Because cDNA rather than genomic DNA was sequenced, highly expressing activated cells could have been over-represented, although no difference in activation and CD3 levels was found between groups. The naive, central memory and regulatory TCRB repertoires appeared to resemble one another more closely among patients than among healthy donors. Fewer insertions and more nucleotide deletions at VDJ recombination sites were observed in patients with type 1 diabetes, implying thymic rearrangement abnormalities.

V is shortened by 3 bases, J by 5 bases, and the region joining them spans 11 bases. There are 13 amino acids in the CDR3, from cysteine to phenylalanine inclusive. Only CDR3 DNA is held: 39 bases, read in frame from base 1. The germline V gene encodes CDR1 SGHDT and CDR2 YYEEEE. The sequence joins TRBV5-6 to TRBJ1-2, with no D gene named confidently. This clonotype originated in a young man in good health. The sequenced sample consisted of naive CD4+ T cells from blood. The cell subset or site label corresponds to: true naive CD4+ T cells. The CDR3 sequence is CASSSRTEYGYTF. The DNA sequence is as follows: TGTGCCAGCAGCTCGAGGACTGAGTATGGCTACACCTTC.